The 10 T cell receptor beta chains listed next were all sequenced from one sample in a study of breast tumors, draining lymph nodes, adjacent tissues. TCRdb called the multiplex PCR reads again in MiXCR, with one record for every CDR3 protein. The sample gives over 20,000 distinct CDR3 sequences, under 35% of which show up once; around 10% is in the top ten. Sequencing input: breast tumor tissue. Receptors were obtained from a female donor with breast cancer. Some clones in this sample may be carry-over from other donors' samples.

This clonotype is medium-sized (0.01 to 0.1%) in the sample. The chain couples TRBV7-2 to TRBJ2-2; 7 bases map to TRBD1. Unmatched junction bases numbered 7, after V lost 11 bases and J lost 4 bases. The CDR3 consists of 13 residues. CDR1 and CDR2 from the germline V gene are SGHTA and FQGNSA. CDR3 protein: CASQGQFTGELFF. The CDR3 DNA reads TGTGCCTCCCAGGGACAGTTCACCGGGGAGCTGTTTTTT.

The rearrangement uses TRBV20-1 and TRBJ2-3, with unresolved D. V lost 5 bases and J lost 0, with 12 bases in between. Germline values: CDR1 DFQATT, CDR2 SNEGSKA (reference sequence). The CDR3 is 14 residues long. The CDR3: CSAPPQPSTDTQYF. CDR3 sequence (DNA): TGCAGTGCTCCCCCCCAACCAAGCACAGATACGCAGTATTTT.

This clonotype was observed at least ten times. The chain has TRBV20-1 and TRBJ2-3; TRBD2 aligns across 14 bases. This CDR3 spans 18 amino acids. Losses at the gene ends were 4 bases for V and 0 bases for J; bases not matched to a gene: 9. Germline CDR1 is DFQATT and CDR2 is SNEGSKA (reference sequence). The CDR3 DNA is TGCAGTGCTATCTACCGGACTAGCGGGAGGCCTAGCACAGATACGCAGTATTTT. It specifies CSAIYRTSGRPSTDTQYF.

This clonotype was seen ten or more times. The V gene is TRBV4-2, the J gene TRBJ1-3; D is possibly TRBD1 (5 bases). V lost 4 bases to trimming and J lost 0 bases, with 13 bases between them. Germline V gene sequence: CDR1 LGHNA, CDR2 YNFKEQ. This CDR3 has 16 residues. The CDR3, as DNA: TGTGCCAGCAGCCGCCAGGACAACCTCTCTGGAAACACCATATATTTT. Translation: CASSRQDNLSGNTIYF.

This clonotype is deemed medium-sized. The chain couples TRBV20-1 to TRBJ2-1; D is undetermined. V was pared by 2 bases and J by 2 bases, with 10 bases between. In germline, CDR1 is DFQATT, CDR2 SNEGSKA (reference sequence). This CDR3 has 14 residues. This chain's CDR3 is CSARSWRAYNEQFF. The DNA for the CDR3 is TGCAGTGCTAGATCGTGGAGAGCCTACAATGAGCAGTTCTTC.

The sample holds many counts of this clonotype. This rearrangement joins TRBV4-3 to TRBJ2-3; TRBD2 matches 13 bases. Germline assignment: CDR1 LGHNA and CDR2 YSLEER. V lost 4 bases, J lost 7 bases, and 14 bases stayed unmatched. CDR3 length: 18 residues. The CDR3 region has the DNA TGCGCCAGCAGCCTTCTCGGACTAGCGGGAGTAGGAAGAAATACGCAGTATTTT. This codes for CASSLLGLAGVGRNTQYF.

The V gene is TRBV6-2 or TRBV6-3, the J gene TRBJ2-7, with TRBD2 matching 13 bases. CDR1 and CDR2 from the germline V gene are MNHEY and SVGEGT. The CDR3 consists of 16 residues. The trim removed 6 bases at V and 4 bases at J, leaving 9 bases unmatched. The CDR3: CASRGIPGLAGYEQYF. The CDR3 coding sequence is TGTGCCAGCAGGGGGATTCCGGGACTAGCGGGATACGAGCAGTACTTC.

The rearrangement uses TRBV6-1 and TRBJ1-5, with D possibly being TRBD1 (6 bases). There are 13 residues in the CDR3. V lost 6 bases, J lost 4 bases, and 10 bases lay in between. The germline V gene has CDR1 MNHNS and CDR2 SASEGT. CDR3 nucleotide sequence: TGTGCCAGCAGAGAGACAGGTAATCAGCCCCAGCATTTT. This gives the protein CASRETGNQPQHF.

There are many counts of this clonotype. The V gene is TRBV5-8, the J gene TRBJ1-2; 7 bases are a match to TRBD1. The germline V gene encodes CDR1 SGHTS and CDR2 YDEGEE. This CDR3 contains 14 residues. The V and J ends lost 2 bases and 4 bases, in that order; junction bases with no gene match: 5. DNA for the CDR3: TGTGCCAGCAGCTTACTCGGGACAGCCTATGGCTACACCTTC. It encodes CASSLLGTAYGYTF. The full variable domain, rest sourced from reference TRBV5-8 and TRBJ1-2, is EAGVTQSPTHLIKTRGQQATLRCSPISGHTSVYWYQQALGLGLQFLLWYDEGEERNRGNFPPRFSGRQFPNYSSELNVNALELEDSALYLCASSLLGTAYGYTFGSGTRLTVV.

At least ten counts were recorded for this clonotype. This chain uses TRBV20-1 with TRBJ2-7; D is perhaps TRBD2 (6 bases). CDR1 DFQATT and CDR2 SNEGSKA come from the germline V gene (reference sequence). Trimming left V 5 bases short and J 3 bases short, with 11 bases between. CDR3 length: 12 residues. The CDR3 here is CSAAGRGYEQYF. CDR3 coding DNA: TGCAGTGCTGCGGGGCGGGGCTACGAGCAGTACTTC.